This TCR beta chain was sequenced during a study of PD-L1 blockade in urothelial cancer. Sequencing was performed with immunoSEQ multiplex PCR; in TCRdb, only in-frame clones are kept and a portion is missing. The data show 100,000 to 150,000 clones, about 83% seen once. This clone was seen more than once but under ten times. The CDR3 is made up of 13 amino acids. V was clipped by 4 bases and J by 2 bases, with 9 bases between them. Germline V gene lookup returns CDR1 SGHNT and CDR2 YYREEE (reference sequence). Time point defined: peripheral blood 6 weeks after treatment start. The sample was PBMCs, taken around atezolizumab (anti-PD-L1) treatment. The chain recombines TRBV5-4 with TRBJ1-2; a possible D gene is TRBD1 (6 bases). The TCR was taken from a man over 45 with urothelial cancer. The CDR3, as DNA: TGTGCCAGCAGCCCGGGACACAACTATGGCTACACCTTC. It specifies CASSPGHNYGYTF.